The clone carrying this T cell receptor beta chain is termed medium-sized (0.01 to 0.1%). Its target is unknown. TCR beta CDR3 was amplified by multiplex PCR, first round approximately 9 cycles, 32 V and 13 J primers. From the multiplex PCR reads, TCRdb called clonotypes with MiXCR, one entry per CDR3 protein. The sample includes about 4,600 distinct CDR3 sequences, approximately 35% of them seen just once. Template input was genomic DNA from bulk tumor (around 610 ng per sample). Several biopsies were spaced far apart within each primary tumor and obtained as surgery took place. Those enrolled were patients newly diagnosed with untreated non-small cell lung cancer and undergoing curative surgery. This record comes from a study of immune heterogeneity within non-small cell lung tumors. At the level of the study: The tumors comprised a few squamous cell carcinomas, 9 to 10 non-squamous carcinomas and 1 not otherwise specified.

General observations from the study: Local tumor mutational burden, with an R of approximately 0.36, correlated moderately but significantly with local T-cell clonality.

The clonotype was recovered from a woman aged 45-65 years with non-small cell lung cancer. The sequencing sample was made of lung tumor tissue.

The CDR3 DNA sequence: TGTGCCAGCAGTTTCGGACAGGGGGAGCTTGGCTACACCTTC. Translating it yields CASSFGQGELGYTF. This chain connects TRBV12-3 or TRBV12-4 to TRBJ1-2; 10 bases map to TRBD1. The CDR3 has 14 residues. After removal of 3 bases from V and 7 bases from J, the junction contained 5 bases not matched to a gene.